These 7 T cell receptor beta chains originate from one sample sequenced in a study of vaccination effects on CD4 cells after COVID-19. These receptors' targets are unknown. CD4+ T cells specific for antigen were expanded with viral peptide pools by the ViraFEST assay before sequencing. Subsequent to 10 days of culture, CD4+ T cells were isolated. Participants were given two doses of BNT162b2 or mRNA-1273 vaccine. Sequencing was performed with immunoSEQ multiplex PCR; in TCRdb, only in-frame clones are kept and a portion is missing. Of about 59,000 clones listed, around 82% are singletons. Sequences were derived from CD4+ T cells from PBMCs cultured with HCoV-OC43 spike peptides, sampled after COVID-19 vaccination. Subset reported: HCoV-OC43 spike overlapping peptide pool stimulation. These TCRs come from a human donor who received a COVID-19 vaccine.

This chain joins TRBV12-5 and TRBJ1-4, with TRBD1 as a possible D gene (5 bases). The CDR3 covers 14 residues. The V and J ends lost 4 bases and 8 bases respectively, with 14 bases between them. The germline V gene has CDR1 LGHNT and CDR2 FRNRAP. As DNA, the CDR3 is TGTGCTAGTGGTTCCAGGGAGTCTAGGGAAAAACTGTTTTTT. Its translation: CASGSRESREKLFF.

CDR3 DNA: TGTGCCAGCAGTACCTCAGCCGGGACAGGGATCGGGTACACCTTC. Translation: CASSTSAGTGIGYTF. V is TRBV28 and J is TRBJ1-2; 9 positions agree with TRBD1. The CDR3 loop spans 15 amino acids. Germline CDR1 is MDHEN and CDR2 is SYDVKM. With 5 bases clipped from V and 11 bases from J, the junction kept 15 bases outside the gene matches.

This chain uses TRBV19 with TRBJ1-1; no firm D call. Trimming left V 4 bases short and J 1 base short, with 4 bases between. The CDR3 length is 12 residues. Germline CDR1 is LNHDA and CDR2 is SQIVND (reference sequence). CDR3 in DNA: TGTGCCAGTAGTAAGGGGAACACTGAAGCTTTCTTT. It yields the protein CASSKGNTEAFF.

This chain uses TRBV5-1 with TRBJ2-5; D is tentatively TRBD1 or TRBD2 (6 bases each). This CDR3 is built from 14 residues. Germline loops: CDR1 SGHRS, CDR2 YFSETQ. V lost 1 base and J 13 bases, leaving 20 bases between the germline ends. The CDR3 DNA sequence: TGCGCCAGCAGCTTGTCGCTTCCCCTGGGGGGCTTGTACTTC. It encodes CASSLSLPLGGLYF.

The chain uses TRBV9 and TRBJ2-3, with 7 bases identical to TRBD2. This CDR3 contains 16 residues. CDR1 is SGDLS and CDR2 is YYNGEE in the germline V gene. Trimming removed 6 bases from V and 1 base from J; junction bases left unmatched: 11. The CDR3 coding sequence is TGTGCCAGCACCGCCGTCGATGCGGGGGGCACAGATACGCAGTATTTT. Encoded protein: CASTAVDAGGTDTQYF.

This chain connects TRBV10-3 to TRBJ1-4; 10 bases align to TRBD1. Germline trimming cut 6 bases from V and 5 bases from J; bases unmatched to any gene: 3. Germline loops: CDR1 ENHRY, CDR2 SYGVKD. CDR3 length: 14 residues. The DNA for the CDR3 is TGTGCCATCAGCAGGACAGGGGGGAATGAAAAACTGTTTTTT. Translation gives CAISRTGGNEKLFF.

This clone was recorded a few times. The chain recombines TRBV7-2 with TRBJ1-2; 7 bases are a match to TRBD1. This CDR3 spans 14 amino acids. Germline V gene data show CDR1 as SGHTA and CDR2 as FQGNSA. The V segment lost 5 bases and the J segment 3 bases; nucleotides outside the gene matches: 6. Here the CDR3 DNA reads TGTGCCAGCAGCATTATGCAGGGGGACTATGGCTACACCTTC. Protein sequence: CASSIMQGDYGYTF.